This TCR beta chain is from a study of blood T cell repertoires in COVID-19. The V and J ends lost 3 bases and 6 bases respectively, with 10 bases between them. The CDR3 has 12 amino acids. Germline V gene data show CDR1 as DFQATT and CDR2 as SNEGSKA (reference sequence). Using immunoSEQ multiplex PCR, the repertoire was profiled, and TCRdb retains in-frame clones only, with some absent. In the table there are roughly 190,000 clones, about 85% of which are singletons. This clone was found once. The TCR originated in a human donor in a cohort sampled during active COVID-19. Sequencing used peripheral blood. The chain recombines TRBV20-1 with TRBJ2-3, with D possibly TRBD2 on 5 matching bases. CDR3 protein: CSASRDWDTQYF. CDR3 DNA sequence: TGCAGTGCTAGTCGGGATTGGGATACGCAGTATTTT.